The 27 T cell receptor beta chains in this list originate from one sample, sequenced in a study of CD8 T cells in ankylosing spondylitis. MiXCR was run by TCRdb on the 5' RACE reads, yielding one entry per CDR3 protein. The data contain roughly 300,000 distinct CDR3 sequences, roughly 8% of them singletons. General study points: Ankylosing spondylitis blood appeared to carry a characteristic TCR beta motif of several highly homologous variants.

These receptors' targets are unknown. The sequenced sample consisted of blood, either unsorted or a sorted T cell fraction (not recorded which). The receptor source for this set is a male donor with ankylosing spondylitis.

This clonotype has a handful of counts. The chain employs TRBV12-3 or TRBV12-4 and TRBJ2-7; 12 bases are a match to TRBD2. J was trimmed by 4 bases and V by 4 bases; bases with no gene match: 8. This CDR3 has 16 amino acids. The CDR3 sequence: CASSSPETSGRYEQYF. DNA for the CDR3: TGTGCCAGCAGTTCCCCCGAAACTAGCGGGAGGTACGAGCAGTACTTC.

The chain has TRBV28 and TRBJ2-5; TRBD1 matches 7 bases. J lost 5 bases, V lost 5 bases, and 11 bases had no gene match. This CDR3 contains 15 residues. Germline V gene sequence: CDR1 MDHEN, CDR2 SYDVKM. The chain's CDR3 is CASSPPRQGLETQYF. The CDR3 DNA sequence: TGTGCCAGCAGTCCACCCCGACAGGGTTTGGAGACCCAGTACTTC.

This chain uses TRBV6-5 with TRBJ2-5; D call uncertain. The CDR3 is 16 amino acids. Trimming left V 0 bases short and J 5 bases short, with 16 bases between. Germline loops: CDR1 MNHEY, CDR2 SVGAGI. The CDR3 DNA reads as TGTGCCAGCAGTTACTCGGTGGGGTGGATTGGGGAGACCCAGTACTTC. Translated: CASSYSVGWIGETQYF.

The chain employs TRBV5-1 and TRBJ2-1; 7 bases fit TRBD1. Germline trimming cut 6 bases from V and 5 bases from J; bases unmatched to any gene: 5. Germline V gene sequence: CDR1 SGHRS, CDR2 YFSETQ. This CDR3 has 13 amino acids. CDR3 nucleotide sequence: TGCGCCAGCACCCTAGGGGGCCACAATGAGCAGTTCTTC. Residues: CASTLGGHNEQFF.

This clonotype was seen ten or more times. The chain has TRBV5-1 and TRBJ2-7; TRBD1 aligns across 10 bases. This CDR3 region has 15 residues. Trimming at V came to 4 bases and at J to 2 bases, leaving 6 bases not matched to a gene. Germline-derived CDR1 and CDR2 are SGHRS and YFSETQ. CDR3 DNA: TGCGCCAGCAGCAACCGGGACAGGGGCACCTACGAGCAGTACTTC. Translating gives CASSNRDRGTYEQYF.

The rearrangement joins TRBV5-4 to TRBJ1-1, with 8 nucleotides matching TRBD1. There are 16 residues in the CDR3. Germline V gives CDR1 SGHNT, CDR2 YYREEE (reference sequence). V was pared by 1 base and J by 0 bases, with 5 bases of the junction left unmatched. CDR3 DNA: TGTGCCAGCAGCTTGAACCCGACAGGGGTGAACACTGAAGCTTTCTTT. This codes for CASSLNPTGVNTEAFF. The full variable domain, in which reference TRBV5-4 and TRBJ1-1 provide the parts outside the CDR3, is ETGVTQSPTHLIKTRGQQVTLRCSSQSGHNTVSWYQQALGQGPQFIFQYYREEENGRGNFPPRFSGLQFPNYSSELNVNALELDDSALYLCASSLNPTGVNTEAFFGQGTRLTVV.

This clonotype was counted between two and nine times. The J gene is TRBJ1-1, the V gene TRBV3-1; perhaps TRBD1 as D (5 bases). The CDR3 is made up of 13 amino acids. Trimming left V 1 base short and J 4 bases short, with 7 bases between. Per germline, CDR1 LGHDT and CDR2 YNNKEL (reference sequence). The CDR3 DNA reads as TGTGCCAGCAGCCAAGCGGGGACCACTGAAGCTTTCTTT. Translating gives CASSQAGTTEAFF.

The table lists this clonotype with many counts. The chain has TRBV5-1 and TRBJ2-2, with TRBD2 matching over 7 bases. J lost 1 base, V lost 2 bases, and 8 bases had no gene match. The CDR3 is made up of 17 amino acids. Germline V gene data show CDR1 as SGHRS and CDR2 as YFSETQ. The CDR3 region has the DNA TGCGCCAGCAGCTTCCTGAGGGTAGCGGGGAACACCGGGGAGCTGTTTTTT. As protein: CASSFLRVAGNTGELFF. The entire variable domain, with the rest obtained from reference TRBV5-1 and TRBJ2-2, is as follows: KAGVTQTPRYLIKTRGQQVTLSCSPISGHRSVSWYQQTPGQGLQFLFEYFSETQRNKGNFPGRFSGRQFSNSRSEMNVSTLELGDSALYLCASSFLRVAGNTGELFFGEGSRLTVL.

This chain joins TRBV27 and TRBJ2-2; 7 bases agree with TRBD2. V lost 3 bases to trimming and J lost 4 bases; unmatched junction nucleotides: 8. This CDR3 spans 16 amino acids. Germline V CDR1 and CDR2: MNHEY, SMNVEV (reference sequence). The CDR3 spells CASSFLRERGTGELFF. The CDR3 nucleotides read TGTGCCAGCAGTTTCCTGCGGGAGAGGGGCACCGGGGAGCTGTTTTTT.

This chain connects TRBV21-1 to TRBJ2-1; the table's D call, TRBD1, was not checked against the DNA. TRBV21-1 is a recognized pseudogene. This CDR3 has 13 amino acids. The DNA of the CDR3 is TGTGCCAGCAGTGACCGACCCGGAGTTGAGCAGTTCTTC. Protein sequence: CASSDRPGVEQFF.

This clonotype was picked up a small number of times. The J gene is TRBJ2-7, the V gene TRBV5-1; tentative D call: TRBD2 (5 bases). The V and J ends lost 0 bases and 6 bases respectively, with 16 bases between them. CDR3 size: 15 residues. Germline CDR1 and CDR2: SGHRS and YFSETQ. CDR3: CASSLVGENWAEQYF. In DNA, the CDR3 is TGCGCCAGCAGCTTGGTCGGGGAAAACTGGGCCGAGCAGTACTTC.

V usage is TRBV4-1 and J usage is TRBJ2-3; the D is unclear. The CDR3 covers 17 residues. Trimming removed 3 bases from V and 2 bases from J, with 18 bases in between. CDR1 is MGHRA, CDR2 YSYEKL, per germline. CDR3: CASSHDRSAADTDTQYF. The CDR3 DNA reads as TGCGCCAGCAGCCACGATCGAAGCGCGGCTGACACAGATACGCAGTATTTT.

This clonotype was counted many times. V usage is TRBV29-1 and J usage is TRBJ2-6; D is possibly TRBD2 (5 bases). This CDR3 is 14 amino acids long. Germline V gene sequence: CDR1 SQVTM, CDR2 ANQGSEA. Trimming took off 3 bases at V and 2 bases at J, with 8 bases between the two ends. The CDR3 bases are TGCAGCGTTGACGGGGTCGCTGGGGCCAACGTCCTGACTTTC. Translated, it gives CSVDGVAGANVLTF. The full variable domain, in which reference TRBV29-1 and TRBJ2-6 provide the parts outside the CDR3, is SAVISQKPSRDICQRGTSLTIQCQVDSQVTMMFWYRQQPGQSLTLIATANQGSEATYESGFVIDKFPISRPNLTFSTLTVSNMSPEDSSIYLCSVDGVAGANVLTFGAGSRLTVL.

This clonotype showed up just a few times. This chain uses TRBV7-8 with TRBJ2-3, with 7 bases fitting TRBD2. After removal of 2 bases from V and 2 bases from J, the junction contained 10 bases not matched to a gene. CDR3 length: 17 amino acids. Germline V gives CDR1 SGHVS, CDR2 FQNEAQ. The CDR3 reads CASSLIRGGALTDTQYF. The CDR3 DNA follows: TGTGCCAGCAGCTTAATCCGGGGAGGGGCCCTCACAGATACGCAGTATTTT.

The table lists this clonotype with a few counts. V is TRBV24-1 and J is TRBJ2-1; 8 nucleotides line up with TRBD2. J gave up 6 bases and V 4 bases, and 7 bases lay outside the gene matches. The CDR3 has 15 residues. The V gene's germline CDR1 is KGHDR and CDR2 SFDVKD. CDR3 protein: CATSDPGLVGNEQFF. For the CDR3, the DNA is TGTGCCACCAGTGACCCGGGACTAGTGGGCAATGAGCAGTTCTTC.

The CDR3 sequence: CASSYSVIPETQYF. CDR3 DNA: TGTGCCAGCAGTTACTCTGTCATTCCAGAGACCCAGTACTTC. This sequence joins TRBV6-5 and TRBJ2-5; D uncertain. CDR1 is MNHEY, CDR2 SVGAGI, per germline. V shed 0 bases and J shed 4 bases, with 9 bases lying between them. The CDR3 is 14 residues long.

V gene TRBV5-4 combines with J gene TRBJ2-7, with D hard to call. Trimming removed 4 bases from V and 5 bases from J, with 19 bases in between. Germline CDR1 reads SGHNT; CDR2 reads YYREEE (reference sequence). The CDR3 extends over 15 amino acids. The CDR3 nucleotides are TGTGCCAGCAGCGCAAGATGGAGCCTCATTAACGAGCAGTACTTC. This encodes CASSARWSLINEQYF. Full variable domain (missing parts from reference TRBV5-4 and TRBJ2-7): ETGVTQSPTHLIKTRGQQVTLRCSSQSGHNTVSWYQQALGQGPQFIFQYYREEENGRGNFPPRFSGLQFPNYSSELNVNALELDDSALYLCASSARWSLINEQYFGPGTRLTVT.

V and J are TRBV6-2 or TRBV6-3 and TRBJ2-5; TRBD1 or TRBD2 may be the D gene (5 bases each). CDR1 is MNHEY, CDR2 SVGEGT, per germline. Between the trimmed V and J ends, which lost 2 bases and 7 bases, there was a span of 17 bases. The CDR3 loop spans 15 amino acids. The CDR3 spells CASSYTQVLGGTQYF. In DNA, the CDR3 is TGTGCCAGCAGTTACACACAGGTGCTCGGAGGGACCCAGTACTTC.

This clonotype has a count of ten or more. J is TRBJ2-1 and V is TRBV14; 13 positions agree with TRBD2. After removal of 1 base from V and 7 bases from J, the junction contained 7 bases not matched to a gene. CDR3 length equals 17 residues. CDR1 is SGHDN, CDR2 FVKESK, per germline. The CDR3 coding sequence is TGTGCCAGCAGCCAAGCCGTCGGACTAGCGGGAGCGAATGAGCAGTTCTTC. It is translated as CASSQAVGLAGANEQFF.

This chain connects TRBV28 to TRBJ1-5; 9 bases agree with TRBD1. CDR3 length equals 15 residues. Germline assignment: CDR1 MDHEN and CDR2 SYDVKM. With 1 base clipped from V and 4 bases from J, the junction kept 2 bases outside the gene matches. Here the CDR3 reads CASSLSQGANQPQHF. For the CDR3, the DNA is TGTGCCAGCAGTTTATCACAGGGGGCAAATCAGCCCCAGCATTTT. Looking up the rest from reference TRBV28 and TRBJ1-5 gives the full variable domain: DVKVTQSSRYLVKRTGEKVFLECVQDMDHENMFWYRQDPGLGLRLIYFSYDVKMKEKGDIPEGYSVSREKKERFSLILESASTNQTSMYLCASSLSQGANQPQHFGDGTRLSIL.

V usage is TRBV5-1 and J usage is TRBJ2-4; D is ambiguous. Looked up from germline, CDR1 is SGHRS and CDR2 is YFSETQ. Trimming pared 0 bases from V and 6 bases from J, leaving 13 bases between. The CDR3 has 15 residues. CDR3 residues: CASSLADGVVNIQYF. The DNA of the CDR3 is TGCGCCAGCAGCTTGGCCGATGGGGTTGTAAACATTCAGTACTTC.

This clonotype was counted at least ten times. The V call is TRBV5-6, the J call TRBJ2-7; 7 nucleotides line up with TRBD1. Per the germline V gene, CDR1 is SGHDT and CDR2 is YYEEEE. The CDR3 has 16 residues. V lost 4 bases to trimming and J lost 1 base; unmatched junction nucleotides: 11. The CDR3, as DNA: TGTGCCAGCAGCCACGGGCCGGGACAGTTTTCCTACGAGCAGTACTTC. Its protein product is CASSHGPGQFSYEQYF.

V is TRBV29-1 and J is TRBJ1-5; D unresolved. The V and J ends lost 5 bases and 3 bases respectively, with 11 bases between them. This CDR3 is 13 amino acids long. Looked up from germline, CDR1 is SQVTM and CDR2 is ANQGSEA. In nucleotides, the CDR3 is TGCAGCGTTAAGGTCATGGACAATCAGCCCCAGCATTTT. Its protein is CSVKVMDNQPQHF.

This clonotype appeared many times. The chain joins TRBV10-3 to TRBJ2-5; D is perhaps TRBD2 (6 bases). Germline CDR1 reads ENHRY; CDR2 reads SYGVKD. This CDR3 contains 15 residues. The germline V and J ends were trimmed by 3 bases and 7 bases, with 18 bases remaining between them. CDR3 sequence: CAISDPLANKGTQYF. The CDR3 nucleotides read TGTGCCATCAGTGACCCTCTAGCGAACAAAGGGACCCAGTACTTC.

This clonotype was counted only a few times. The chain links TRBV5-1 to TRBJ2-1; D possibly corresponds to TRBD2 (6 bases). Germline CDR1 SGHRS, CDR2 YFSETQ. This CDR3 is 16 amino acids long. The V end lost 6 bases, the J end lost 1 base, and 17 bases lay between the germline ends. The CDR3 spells CASKTGTSPSYNEQFF. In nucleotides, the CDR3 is TGCGCCAGCAAGACCGGGACTTCCCCATCCTACAATGAGCAGTTCTTC.

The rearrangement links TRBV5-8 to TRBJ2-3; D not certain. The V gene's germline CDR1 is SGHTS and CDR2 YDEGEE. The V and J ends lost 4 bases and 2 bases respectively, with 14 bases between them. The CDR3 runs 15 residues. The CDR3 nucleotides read TGTGCCAGCAGCCCCCGTATGGGCCACACAGATACGCAGTATTTT. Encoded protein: CASSPRMGHTDTQYF.

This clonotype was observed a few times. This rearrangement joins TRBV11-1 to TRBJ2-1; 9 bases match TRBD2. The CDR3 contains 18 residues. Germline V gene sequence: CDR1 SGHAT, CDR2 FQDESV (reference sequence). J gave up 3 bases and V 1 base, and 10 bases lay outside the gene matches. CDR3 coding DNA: TGTGCCAGCAGCTTAGTTAGTCTAGCGGGAAGGGTCTACAATGAGCAGTTCTTC. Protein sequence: CASSLVSLAGRVYNEQFF.